These 31 T cell receptor beta chains share one sample of origin, sequenced in a study of human T cells and chemical hapten exposure. MiXCR was run by TCRdb on the RACE reads, yielding one entry per CDR3 protein. The sample records over 100,000 distinct CDR3 sequences, approximately 10% being singletons. Stated time point: patch test 3, about 24 weeks after DPC sensitization. As to treatment: therapeutic diphenylcyclopropenone sensitization with weekly scalp DPC. Source: whole blood, taken in connection with sensitization to the hapten diphenylcyclopropenone (DPC). The source is a woman between 50 and 59 years old with alopecia areata. Some clones in this sample may be carry-over from other donors' samples.

The chain links TRBV6-6 to TRBJ2-6; D ambiguous. The CDR3 totals 15 residues. Per the germline V gene, CDR1 is MNHNY and CDR2 is SVGAGI (reference sequence). Deletions cut 2 bases from V and 0 bases from J, with 5 bases between. CDR3 in DNA: TGTGCCAGCAGTTACACGGACTCTGGGGCCAACGTCCTGACTTTC. Its translation: CASSYTDSGANVLTF.

This clonotype showed up just a few times. The chain couples TRBV6-2 or TRBV6-3 to TRBJ1-1; D is undetermined. Between the trimmed V and J ends, which lost 7 bases and 0 bases, there was a span of 9 bases. Per the germline V gene, CDR1 is MNHEY and CDR2 is SVGEGT. The CDR3 is made up of 13 amino acids. CDR3 sequence: CASTEAMNTEAFF. In DNA form, the CDR3 reads TGTGCCAGCACCGAGGCTATGAACACTGAAGCTTTCTTT.

This clonotype was recorded many times. The gene calls are TRBV7-8 and TRBJ2-5, with D perhaps being TRBD1 or TRBD2 (7 bases each). With 9 bases removed from V and 13 bases from J, the gap between germline ends came to 21 bases. Germline CDR1 reads SGHVS; CDR2 reads FQNEAQ. This CDR3 is 12 amino acids long. The CDR3 protein is CASQGGRVGLYF. The CDR3 DNA reads TGTGCCAGTCAGGGGGGGCGCGTAGGCCTGTACTTC.

This clonotype was picked up a small number of times. The rearrangement joins TRBV11-2 to TRBJ2-7; 8 nucleotides line up with TRBD2. This CDR3 has 16 amino acids. Germline CDR1 reads SGHAT; CDR2 reads FQNNGV. Trimming took 3 bases from V and 6 from J; bases not matched to a gene: 13. The CDR3, as DNA: TGTGCCAGCAGCTTTATATGGACTAGCCGGAATAGCGAGCAGTACTTC. Translation: CASSFIWTSRNSEQYF.

Turning to this clonotype: One junction end disagrees with the germline gene, perhaps due to a read error. The chain couples TRBV20-1 to TRBJ2-7; unclear D gene. Per the germline V gene, CDR1 is DFQATT and CDR2 is SNEGSKA (reference sequence). This CDR3 is built from 15 residues. In DNA, the CDR3 is TGCAGTGTTACCCGTGGCGCCACTACCTCCGACGAGCAGTACTTC. Translating gives CSVTRGATTSDEQYF.

The rearrangement joins TRBV12-3 or TRBV12-4 to TRBJ2-3; possible D gene TRBD2, 7 bases. The CDR3 consists of 16 residues. Trimming shortened V by 1 base and J by 4 bases, and 15 bases separated the two germline ends. The CDR3 DNA follows: TGTGCCAGCAGTTTAGTTAGGTGGGGGGGCGCAGATACGCAGTATTTT. Translation gives CASSLVRWGGADTQYF.

The chain is built from TRBV27 and TRBJ1-2; D is perhaps TRBD1 (5 bases). Germline lookup yields CDR1 MNHEY and CDR2 SMNVEV (reference sequence). CDR3 size: 15 residues. V lost 2 bases and J lost 4, with 14 bases in between. CDR3: CASSLGGQGAYGYTF. DNA for the CDR3: TGTGCCAGCAGTTTAGGTGGCCAGGGAGCCTATGGCTACACCTTC.

The chain joins TRBV11-2 to TRBJ2-7; perhaps TRBD1 as D (5 bases). This CDR3 is built from 16 residues. The ends were cut back, 2 bases at V and 2 bases at J, with 16 bases in the middle. Germline V CDR1 and CDR2: SGHAT, FQNNGV. CDR3 in DNA: TGTGCCAGCAGCTTAAGTATTTCAGGGCTTACCTACGAGCAGTACTTC. Amino acids: CASSLSISGLTYEQYF.

A remark on this clonotype: A much larger clone lies a single base off, so this may be a read error. This rearrangement joins TRBV5-1 to TRBJ2-3; maybe TRBD1 (5 bases). Germline CDR1 is SGHRS and CDR2 is YFSETQ. The CDR3 has 14 amino acids. Trimming took off 4 bases at V and 1 base at J, with 10 bases between the two ends. CDR3 region: CASSMEQGTDTQYF. CDR3 DNA sequence: TGCGCCAGCAGCATGGAACAGGGCACAGATACGCAGTATTTT.

This clonotype was detected only a few times. V and J are TRBV5-6 and TRBJ2-1, with D possibly TRBD2 on 6 matching bases. Trimming removed 4 bases at V and 9 bases at J, with 11 bases between. CDR1 SGHDT and CDR2 YYEEEE come from the germline V gene. The length of the CDR3 is 12 residues. CDR3 coding DNA: TGTGCCAGCAGCAAAGGGACTCCTGAGCAGTTCTTC. It codes for CASSKGTPEQFF.

The chain is built from TRBV24-1 and TRBJ2-1, with 8 bases that match TRBD1. The CDR3 is 14 residues long. V shed 3 bases and J 8 bases; nucleotides not matched to a gene: 5. The germline V gene encodes CDR1 KGHDR and CDR2 SFDVKD. DNA for the CDR3: TGTGCCACCAGTGATCCGGGACAGGTACATGAGCAGTTCTTC. Protein sequence: CATSDPGQVHEQFF.

The chain joins TRBV20-1 to TRBJ1-5; weak D call: TRBD1 (5 bases). V was cut by 1 base and J by 1 base, with 17 bases left in between. The CDR3 has 17 residues. In germline, CDR1 is DFQATT, CDR2 SNEGSKA (reference sequence). This CDR3 is CSARAVGGRQSNQPQHF. The CDR3 bases are TGCAGTGCTAGAGCAGTAGGAGGAAGACAGAGCAATCAGCCCCAGCATTTT.

There are many counts of this clonotype. V usage is TRBV28 and J usage is TRBJ2-7; D perhaps matches TRBD2 (5 bases). Per germline, CDR1 MDHEN and CDR2 SYDVKM. This CDR3 spans 13 amino acids. With 1 base removed from V and 4 bases from J, the gap between germline ends came to 8 bases. The CDR3 region is CASSLSGNYEQYF. DNA for the CDR3: TGTGCCAGCAGTTTATCGGGGAATTACGAGCAGTACTTC.

The chain links TRBV21-1 to TRBJ1-5; the D segment call TRBD1 is taken from the table without a DNA check. TRBV21-1 is a pseudogene segment. The CDR3 covers 17 residues. This CDR3 is CASSKDGGQYSNQPQHF. CDR3 DNA sequence: TGTGCCAGCAGCAAAGACGGGGGCCAGTATAGCAATCAGCCCCAGCATTTT.

The chain recombines TRBV27 with TRBJ2-2; D may be TRBD1 (6 bases). Per germline, CDR1 MNHEY and CDR2 SMNVEV (reference sequence). The CDR3 sequence is 15 residues long. Trimming removed 5 bases at V and 1 base at J, with 11 bases between. Here the CDR3 DNA reads TGTGCCAGCAGTCGCTCGGGACAGAACACCGGGGAGCTGTTTTTT. It translates to CASSRSGQNTGELFF.

The J gene is TRBJ1-1, the V gene TRBV12-3 or TRBV12-4, with D maybe TRBD1 (6 bases). The CDR3 contains 15 residues. V was pared by 6 bases and J by 7 bases, with 21 bases between. As DNA, the CDR3 is TGTGCCAGCAGCCTAGGGGGAGCAGGTCAGGTTGAAGCTTTCTTT. Its protein product is CASSLGGAGQVEAFF.

This clonotype was seen a handful of times. The J gene is TRBJ2-7, the V gene TRBV2, with D possibly being TRBD1 or TRBD2 (6 bases each). Germline loops: CDR1 SNHLY, CDR2 FYNNEI. Trimming removed 7 bases at V and 6 bases at J, with 16 bases between. This CDR3 region has 13 residues. CDR3 nucleotides: TGTGCCAGCAAGAACCCGGGGGCAGCCGAGCAGTACTTC. It encodes CASKNPGAAEQYF.

This clonotype was observed a handful of times. This chain connects TRBV7-2 to TRBJ1-1; 9 bases align to TRBD1. Per germline, CDR1 SGHTA and CDR2 FQGNSA. J was trimmed by 3 bases and V by 1 base; bases with no gene match: 3. The CDR3 extends over 15 amino acids. CDR3 coding DNA: TGTGCCAGCAGCTTAGGGACAGGGGTTTACACTGAAGCTTTCTTT. This gives the protein CASSLGTGVYTEAFF.

This chain uses TRBV20-1 with TRBJ1-6; 7 nucleotides agree with TRBD1. Germline V gene data show CDR1 as DFQATT and CDR2 as SNEGSKA (reference sequence). This CDR3 is 15 amino acids long. Losses at the gene ends were 3 bases for V and 8 bases for J; bases not matched to a gene: 10. CDR3: CSARGTGVKDSPLHF. CDR3 sequence (DNA): TGCAGTGCTAGGGGCACAGGGGTAAAGGATTCACCCCTCCACTTT.

This clonotype has at least ten counts. V usage is TRBV5-1 and J usage is TRBJ1-3, with D maybe TRBD1 (5 bases). The germline V gene has CDR1 SGHRS and CDR2 YFSETQ. CDR3 length equals 15 residues. Trimming removed 3 bases from V and 1 base from J, with 11 bases in between. The CDR3 DNA follows: TGCGCCAGCAGCTGGGGCCCCGGATCTGGAAACACCATATATTTT. It translates to CASSWGPGSGNTIYF.

This clonotype was seen a handful of times. The rearrangement joins TRBV29-1 to TRBJ2-3; 7 bases map to TRBD2. CDR1 SQVTM and CDR2 ANQGSEA come from the germline V gene. The junction had 9 bases not matched to a gene; V was cut back by 4 bases and J by 2 bases. The CDR3 runs 15 residues. CDR3 DNA sequence: TGCAGCGTTGGCGGGGTGGCGGGAGCCACAGATACGCAGTATTTT. Protein sequence: CSVGGVAGATDTQYF.

This clonotype showed up just a few times. The gene calls are TRBV20-1 and TRBJ2-7, with TRBD1 matching over 9 bases. The CDR3 is 14 residues long. J lost 6 bases, V lost 5 bases, and 11 bases had no gene match. CDR1 is DFQATT and CDR2 is SNEGSKA in the germline V gene (reference sequence). Here the CDR3 reads CSAPLRTGVGEQYF. DNA of the CDR3: TGCAGTGCTCCCCTACGGACAGGGGTCGGCGAGCAGTACTTC.

V is TRBV29-1 and J is TRBJ2-2; a possible D gene is TRBD2 (6 bases). The CDR3 covers 15 residues. V was clipped by 4 bases and J by 2 bases, with 14 bases between them. Germline V gives CDR1 SQVTM, CDR2 ANQGSEA. This chain's CDR3 is CSVGGNSGNTGELFF. The CDR3, as DNA: TGCAGCGTTGGCGGTAATAGCGGAAACACCGGGGAGCTGTTTTTT.

In this sample, this clonotype turned up many times. The rearrangement uses TRBV6-5 and TRBJ2-1, with 11 bases fitting TRBD2. V was pared by 6 bases and J by 7 bases, with 8 bases of the junction left unmatched. The CDR3 contains 15 residues. Germline CDR1 is MNHEY and CDR2 is SVGAGI. CDR3 bases: TGTGCCAGCAGGATAGCGGGAGGGCCTGGGAATGAGCAGTTCTTC. It translates to CASRIAGGPGNEQFF.

The V and J genes are TRBV5-6 and TRBJ2-3, with 8 bases matching TRBD1. From germline, CDR1 is SGHDT and CDR2 YYEEEE. The J segment lost 3 bases and the V segment lost 0 bases, leaving 3 bases of the junction unmatched. This CDR3 is 15 amino acids long. The CDR3 protein is CASSLVQGATDTQYF. Here the CDR3 DNA reads TGTGCCAGCAGCTTGGTGCAGGGGGCGACAGATACGCAGTATTTT.

This clonotype was seen many times. This chain connects TRBV6-5 to TRBJ2-1, with 13 bases matching TRBD2. The V segment lost 0 bases and the J segment 7 bases; nucleotides outside the gene matches: 3. From germline, CDR1 is MNHEY and CDR2 SVGAGI. This CDR3 region has 16 residues. Here the CDR3 reads CASSYSRTSGRNEQFF. The CDR3 nucleotides are TGTGCCAGCAGTTACTCGAGGACTAGCGGGAGAAATGAGCAGTTCTTC.

V and J are TRBV29-1 and TRBJ1-2; D unclear. The CDR3 extends over 13 amino acids. V lost 0 bases and J lost 4, with 9 bases in between. The germline gives CDR1 SQVTM, CDR2 ANQGSEA. The CDR3 nucleotides read TGCAGCGTTGAAGAAGCATCAGGCTATGGCTACACCTTC. Its protein is CSVEEASGYGYTF.

CDR3 nucleotide sequence: TGTGCCATCGCAGGGGGCAACTATGGCTACACCTTC. Translated, it gives CAIAGGNYGYTF. The genes are TRBV10-3 and TRBJ1-2, with 8 bases identical to TRBD1. The germline gives CDR1 ENHRY, CDR2 SYGVKD. CDR3 length equals 12 residues. Trimming cost V 8 bases and J 2 bases; bases outside gene matches: 1.

This clonotype was recorded many times. V usage is TRBV19 and J usage is TRBJ2-1; possibly TRBD2 for D (6 bases). This CDR3 comprises 14 residues. CDR1 LNHDA and CDR2 SQIVND come from the germline V gene (reference sequence). V dropped 1 base and J dropped 7 bases, with 11 bases sitting between them. The CDR3 DNA is TGTGCCAGTAGTATAGGCGGGATAGGGAATGAGCAGTTCTTC. Translated: CASSIGGIGNEQFF.

The chain carries TRBV5-1 and TRBJ1-2; 8 bases agree with TRBD1. The germline V gene has CDR1 SGHRS and CDR2 YFSETQ. The CDR3 loop spans 13 amino acids. V dropped 4 bases and J dropped 5; count of bases not matched to a gene: 4. CDR3 bases: TGCGCCAGCAGCGAGACAGGGGCTTATGGCTACACCTTC. Its protein product is CASSETGAYGYTF.

In this sample, this clonotype turned up many times. This chain joins TRBV6-6 and TRBJ2-2; no firm D call. Trimming shortened V by 4 bases and J by 5 bases, and 2 bases separated the two germline ends. CDR1 and CDR2 from the germline V gene are MNHNY and SVGAGI (reference sequence). This CDR3 has 11 residues. This chain's CDR3 is CASSSTGELFF. Here the CDR3 DNA reads TGTGCCAGCAGTTCGACCGGGGAGCTGTTTTTT.